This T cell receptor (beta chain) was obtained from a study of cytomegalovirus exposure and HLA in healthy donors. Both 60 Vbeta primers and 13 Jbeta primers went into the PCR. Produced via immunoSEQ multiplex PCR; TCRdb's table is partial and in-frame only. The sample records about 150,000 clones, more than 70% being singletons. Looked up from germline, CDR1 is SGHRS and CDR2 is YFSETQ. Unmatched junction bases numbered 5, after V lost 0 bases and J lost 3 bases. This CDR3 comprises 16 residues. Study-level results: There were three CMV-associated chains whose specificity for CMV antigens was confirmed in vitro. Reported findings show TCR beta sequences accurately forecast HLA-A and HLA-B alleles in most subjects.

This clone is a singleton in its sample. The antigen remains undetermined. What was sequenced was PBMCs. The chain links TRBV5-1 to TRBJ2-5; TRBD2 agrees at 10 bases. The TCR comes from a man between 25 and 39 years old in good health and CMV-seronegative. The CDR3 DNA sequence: TGCGCCAGCAGCTTGGTGTTAGCGGGAGGTGAAGAGACCCAGTACTTC. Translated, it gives CASSLVLAGGEETQYF.